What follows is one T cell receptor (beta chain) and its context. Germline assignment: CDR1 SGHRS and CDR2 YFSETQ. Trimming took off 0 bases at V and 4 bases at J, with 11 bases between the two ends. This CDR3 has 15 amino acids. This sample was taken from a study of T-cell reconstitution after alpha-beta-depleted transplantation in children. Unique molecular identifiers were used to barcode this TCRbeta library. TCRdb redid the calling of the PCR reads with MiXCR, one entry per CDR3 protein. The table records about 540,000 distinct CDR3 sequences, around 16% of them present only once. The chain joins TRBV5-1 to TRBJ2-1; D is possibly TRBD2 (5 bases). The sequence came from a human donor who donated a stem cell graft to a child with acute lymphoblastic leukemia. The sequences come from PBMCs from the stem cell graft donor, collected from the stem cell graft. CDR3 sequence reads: CASSLVVGEYNEQFF. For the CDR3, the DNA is TGCGCCAGCAGCTTGGTAGTCGGGGAGTACAATGAGCAGTTCTTC.